The T cell receptor beta chain under discussion was sequenced for a study of identical twins. TCRdb processed the 5' RACE reads anew with MiXCR; each CDR3 protein has one entry. There are approximately 700,000 distinct CDR3 sequences in the sample; around a sixth occur only once, and around 13% lies in the top ten. CDR3 length: 13 residues. Germline V CDR1 and CDR2: SGHDN, FVKESK. The V end was cut by 7 bases, the J end by 6 bases, with 14 bases between. These same data were also listed under a study on T cells expressing NK-cell markers. That work contributes: The study drew TCR beta repertoires from sorted CD3+CD56+NKG2C+, CD3+CD56+NKG2C- and CD3+CD56-NKG2C+ T cells.

Sequenced material: PBMCs. The chain links TRBV14 to TRBJ2-3; D is unresolved. This receptor was identified in a woman younger than 35 in good health. CDR3 amino acids: CASNPLGDDTQYF. The CDR3 DNA sequence: TGTGCCAGCAATCCGTTAGGCGACGATACGCAGTATTTT.